This T cell receptor (beta chain) was sequenced in a study of blood T cell repertoires in COVID-19. Turning to the study itself: Collection of acute and convalescent COVID-19 samples took place in the United States, Italy and Spain.

The J segment lost 5 bases and the V segment lost 8 bases, leaving 23 bases of the junction unmatched. Per the germline V gene, CDR1 is MNHEY and CDR2 is SVGEGT. The CDR3 has 19 amino acids. Profiled with immunoSEQ multiplex PCR; TCRdb holds only in-frame clones, not every one. The sample has under 45,000 clones, approximately 89% seen once. The gene calls are TRBV6-2 or TRBV6-3 and TRBJ2-3; TRBD2 matches 9 bases. The specimen was peripheral blood. The sequence derives from a man aged 60 to 75 with active or convalescent COVID-19. The CDR3 here is CASRRQVGEAGGPKDTQYF. CDR3 in DNA: TGTGCCAGCCGCCGACAGGTGGGAGAGGCGGGAGGGCCGAAAGATACGCAGTATTTT.